This T cell receptor (beta chain) was obtained from a study of control samples from healthy donors and cancer patients (dated by TCRdb to the early 2020s). The germline V gene yields KGHSH for CDR1 and LQKENI for CDR2. From the cysteine up to the phenylalanine, the CDR3 has a length of 15 residues. This entry keeps only the CDR3 DNA: 45 bases, framed from base 1. Trimming takes 5 bases off V and 1 base off J; junction bases not matched to a gene: 4. This clone was seen a few times. Its antigen target is currently unknown. Base qualities are missing; no much larger clone stands one base away. Library method: the immunoSEQ multiplex PCR assay. In TCRdb, the immuneACCESS table is reduced to in-frame sequences with V and J assigned. These tables do not hold every clone; where another copy was compared, an unresolved V gene accounts for under half, and the others remain unexplained. For this sample there are 95,000 to 110,000 clones; around 89% appear just once. The ten most abundant clones make up 15% to 20% of the sample.

The clonotype comes from a man aged 55-75 years with lung cancer. The chain joins TRBV18 to TRBJ2-2, with 7 bases matching TRBD1. Sequencing was done on a sample of PBMCs. The nucleotide sequence reads TGTGCCAGCTCATTCAGGACAGGGAACACCGGGGAGCTGTTTTTT. Translated, it reads CASSFRTGNTGELFF.